The entry below describes one TCR beta chain. Its antigen remains unidentified. Germline assignment: CDR1 KGHSH and CDR2 LQKENI. The V gene lost 2 bases and the J gene lost 13 bases, with 20 bases spanning the gap. The CDR3 has 15 amino acids. The data are from a study of STAT3 mutations in large granular lymphocyte leukemia. Average productive template count per sample was 35,000 to 50,000. The protocol was immunoSEQ multiplex PCR, while the TCRdb copy is restricted to in-frame clones and leaves out a portion. The table has over 1,000 clones, roughly three fifths seen once. Study results and limitations: Every T-cell large granular lymphocyte leukemia patient had at least one immunodominant TCR beta clonotype.

This receptor was obtained from a human donor with T large granular lymphocyte leukemia. Some clones in this sample may be carry-over from other donors' samples. The genes are TRBV18 and TRBJ1-4; D is uncertain. Input material: PBMCs. The CDR3 loop reads CASSPSQVDNDGLFF. As DNA, the CDR3 is TGTGCCAGCTCACCATCCCAGGTCGACAACGACGGACTGTTTTTT.